These 26 T cell receptor beta chains originate from one sample sequenced in a study of blood T cell repertoires in COVID-19. The assay was immunoSEQ multiplex PCR, and TCRdb's table has in-frame clones only and misses some. The sample consists of about 140,000 clones, over 80% of them appearing once. Source material: peripheral blood. These receptors were obtained from a woman aged 50 to 60 with acute or convalescent COVID-19.

The table lists this clone with a few counts. CDR3 in DNA: TGTGCCAGCAGGTCGGGAGGTGACTACGAGCAGTACTTC. Encoded protein: CASRSGGDYEQYF. The chain couples TRBV2 to TRBJ2-7, with 7 positions matching TRBD2. CDR1 SNHLY and CDR2 FYNNEI come from the germline V gene. Unmatched junction bases numbered 5, after V lost 6 bases and J lost 3 bases. The CDR3 spans 13 residues. The variable domain in full, completed from reference TRBV2 and TRBJ2-7, reads EPEVTQTPSHQVTQMGQEVILRCVPISNHLYFYWYRQILGQKVEFLVSFYNNEISEKSEIFDDQFSVERPDGSNFTLKIRSTKLEDSAMYFCASRSGGDYEQYFGPGTRLTVT.

The rearrangement joins TRBV12-3 or TRBV12-4 to TRBJ2-1, with D possibly being TRBD2 (6 bases). V was cut by 3 bases and J by 7 bases, with 10 bases left in between. This CDR3 region has 13 residues. The CDR3 DNA reads TGTGCCAGCAGTTTCGCCGGGGGTAATGAGCAGTTCTTC. Protein: CASSFAGGNEQFF.

The rearrangement links TRBV30 to TRBJ2-7; TRBD1 matches 8 bases. CDR1 GTSNPN and CDR2 SVGIG come from the germline V gene (reference sequence). The V and J ends lost 3 bases and 3 bases, in that order; junction bases with no gene match: 7. The CDR3 covers 14 residues. In DNA, the CDR3 is TGTGCCTGGAGACGGCAGGGGGCTTACTACGAGCAGTACTTC. Translating gives CAWRRQGAYYEQYF.

This chain uses TRBV24-1 with TRBJ2-3; 10 nucleotides align to TRBD2. CDR1 is KGHDR, CDR2 SFDVKD, per germline. This CDR3 region has 19 residues. V trimming: 4 bases; J trimming: 0 bases; junction bases outside the gene matches: 12. This CDR3 reads CATSEPPGTSERSTDTQYF. The CDR3 region has the DNA TGTGCCACCAGTGAGCCCCCCGGGACTAGCGAGCGGAGCACAGATACGCAGTATTTT.

V and J are TRBV7-9 and TRBJ2-7; 11 positions agree with TRBD2. J lost 5 bases, V lost 0 bases, and 3 bases had no gene match. Per the germline V gene, CDR1 is SEHNR and CDR2 is FQNEAQ (reference sequence). The CDR3 consists of 15 residues. Written as DNA, the CDR3 is TGTGCCAGCAGCTTAGCGTATAGCGGGAGGGACGAGCAGTACTTC. Its protein product is CASSLAYSGRDEQYF.

V and J are TRBV30 and TRBJ1-6; D remains unclear. CDR1 is GTSNPN, CDR2 SVGIG, per germline (reference sequence). V lost 3 bases and J lost 7, with 13 bases in between. The CDR3 totals 14 residues. The CDR3 bases are TGTGCCTGGAGCCGCGGGAGACTGAATTCACCCCTCCACTTT. Its protein product is CAWSRGRLNSPLHF.

J is TRBJ2-7 and V is TRBV20-1; TRBD1 agrees at 9 bases. The CDR3 has 13 amino acids. V shed 3 bases, J shed 5 bases, and the junction held 5 bases outside the gene matches. Germline CDR1 reads DFQATT; CDR2 reads SNEGSKA (reference sequence). CDR3 region: CSASGGQGNEQYF. The CDR3, as DNA: TGCAGTGCTAGTGGGGGACAGGGTAACGAGCAGTACTTC.

The chain combines TRBV18 with TRBJ1-4; D is unresolved. Germline CDR1 KGHSH, CDR2 LQKENI. Deletions cut 2 bases from V and 5 bases from J, with 9 bases between. This CDR3 contains 14 residues. The CDR3 sequence: CASSPKQTNEKLFF. In DNA form, the CDR3 reads TGTGCCAGCTCACCAAAACAGACAAATGAAAAACTGTTTTTT.

This clone appeared a few times. The chain links TRBV7-9 to TRBJ2-1; D uncertain. V dropped 1 base and J dropped 6 bases, with 10 bases sitting between them. Germline lookup yields CDR1 SEHNR and CDR2 FQNEAQ (reference sequence). The CDR3 totals 14 residues. The CDR3 sequence: CASSLVMTGNEQFF. The DNA for the CDR3 is TGTGCCAGCAGCTTAGTGATGACGGGCAATGAGCAGTTCTTC.

CDR3 sequence reads: CAIGTRTGDSPLHF. The DNA for the CDR3 is TGTGCCATCGGCACCCGGACAGGGGACTCACCCCTCCACTTT. This chain links TRBV10-3 with TRBJ1-6, with TRBD1 matching over 9 bases. Germline trimming cut 8 bases from V and 10 bases from J; bases unmatched to any gene: 9. Germline assignment: CDR1 ENHRY and CDR2 SYGVKD. The CDR3 consists of 14 residues.

The chain links TRBV6-5 to TRBJ1-2; TRBD1 aligns across 7 bases. V shed 2 bases and J 1 base; nucleotides not matched to a gene: 4. This CDR3 comprises 15 residues. Per the germline V gene, CDR1 is MNHEY and CDR2 is SVGAGI. This CDR3 is CASSYQQGNNYGYTF. Here the CDR3 DNA reads TGTGCCAGCAGTTACCAACAGGGGAATAACTATGGCTACACCTTC.

The CDR3 nucleotides read TGTGCCAGCTCACCTCGGGCAGGGGGCGACCCTAACTATGGCTACACCTTC. Protein: CASSPRAGGDPNYGYTF. The V gene is TRBV18, the J gene TRBJ1-2, with TRBD1 matching 8 bases. Germline V gene sequence: CDR1 KGHSH, CDR2 LQKENI. With V trimmed by 3 bases and J by 0 bases, 9 bases remained unmatched. The CDR3 spans 17 residues. The full variable domain, with the rest looked up from reference TRBV18 and TRBJ1-2, is NAGVMQNPRHLVRRRGQEARLRCSPMKGHSHVYWYRQLPEEGLKFMVYLQKENIIDESGMPKERFSAEFPKEGPSILRIQQVVRGDSAAYFCASSPRAGGDPNYGYTFGSGTRLTVV.

The chain has TRBV7-3 and TRBJ2-1; 12 nucleotides line up with TRBD2. The germline gives CDR1 SGHTA, CDR2 FQGTGA. Losses at the gene ends were 4 bases for V and 9 bases for J; bases not matched to a gene: 1. CDR3 length: 13 amino acids. The CDR3 loop reads CASSSSGRGEQFF. In DNA, the CDR3 is TGTGCCAGCAGCTCTAGCGGGAGGGGTGAGCAGTTCTTC.

The V gene is TRBV7-9, the J gene TRBJ1-6, with TRBD1 as a possible D gene (6 bases). The CDR3 contains 15 residues. V lost 0 bases to trimming and J lost 10 bases, with 13 bases between them. Looked up from germline, CDR1 is SEHNR and CDR2 is FQNEAQ (reference sequence). CDR3 DNA: TGTGCCAGCAGCTTAGCGGCAGGGGAAGGATCACCCCTCCACTTT. This sequence encodes CASSLAAGEGSPLHF.

CDR3 sequence reads: CASSWQNEGYTF. The CDR3 nucleotides are TGTGCCAGCAGTTGGCAAAATGAAGGCTACACCTTC. This sequence joins TRBV6-6 and TRBJ1-2; D uncertain. V was cut by 4 bases and J by 8 bases, with 11 bases left in between. The CDR3 has 12 residues. In germline, CDR1 is MNHNY, CDR2 SVGAGI (reference sequence).

The chain joins TRBV5-6 to TRBJ1-5; 8 bases fit TRBD1. CDR1 SGHDT and CDR2 YYEEEE come from the germline V gene. This CDR3 contains 18 residues. Trimming removed 0 bases from V and 0 bases from J; junction bases left unmatched: 8. The chain's CDR3 is CASSLGRTGRYSNQPQHF. The DNA for the CDR3 is TGTGCCAGCAGCTTGGGAAGGACAGGGAGATATAGCAATCAGCCCCAGCATTTT. Combining the CDR3 with reference TRBV5-6 and TRBJ1-5 gives the whole variable domain DAGVTQSPTHLIKTRGQQVTLRCSPKSGHDTVSWYQQALGQGPQFIFQYYEEEERQRGNFPDRFSGHQFPNYSSELNVNALLLGDSALYLCASSLGRTGRYSNQPQHFGDGTRLSIL.

The J gene is TRBJ1-2, the V gene TRBV5-1; 7 nucleotides align to TRBD1. Germline CDR1 is SGHRS and CDR2 is YFSETQ. V lost 1 base and J lost 9; bases outside the gene matches: 6. The CDR3 is 13 amino acids. In DNA, the CDR3 is TGCGCCAGCAGCTTGAGAGACAGGGCTAGCTACACCTTC. Translation gives CASSLRDRASYTF.

This clone was counted at least ten times. J is TRBJ2-7 and V is TRBV7-2, with TRBD2 matching 11 bases. CDR1 is SGHTA, CDR2 FQGNSA, per germline. The CDR3 is 14 amino acids. J lost 5 bases, V lost 5 bases, and 5 bases had no gene match. CDR3 in amino acids: CASSVGGLADEQYF. CDR3 in DNA: TGTGCCAGCAGCGTAGGGGGACTAGCGGACGAGCAGTACTTC.

The chain links TRBV7-3 to TRBJ2-3; 15 nucleotides align to TRBD2. The CDR3 sequence is 16 residues long. Germline values: CDR1 SGHTA, CDR2 FQGTGA. J gave up 11 bases and V 2 bases, and 8 bases lay outside the gene matches. CDR3 region: CASSLGTSGGQSRQYF. The CDR3 DNA reads TGTGCCAGCAGCTTAGGGACTAGCGGGGGGCAATCGAGGCAGTATTTT.

The J gene is TRBJ1-4, the V gene TRBV19; D may be TRBD1 (5 bases). Germline CDR1 and CDR2: LNHDA and SQIVND (reference sequence). Trimming removed 6 bases at V and 8 bases at J, with 13 bases between. The CDR3 sequence is 13 residues long. The CDR3 sequence: CASSETGAEKLFF. Here the CDR3 DNA reads TGTGCCAGTAGCGAAACAGGAGCGGAAAAACTGTTTTTT. Supplemented by reference TRBV19 and TRBJ1-4, the full variable domain reads DGGITQSPKYLFRKEGQNVTLSCEQNLNHDAMYWYRQDPGQGLRLIYYSQIVNDFQKGDIAEGYSVSREKKESFPLTVTSAQKNPTAFYLCASSETGAEKLFFGSGTQLSVL.

This clone was seen once. This sequence joins TRBV19 and TRBJ2-7; TRBD2 might be the D (6 bases). The CDR3 has 14 residues. The V gene lost 8 bases and the J gene lost 3 bases, with 17 bases spanning the gap. CDR1 LNHDA and CDR2 SQIVND come from the germline V gene (reference sequence). The CDR3 DNA reads as TGTGCCAGTCCCCCCGGGACTCCTAGCTACGAGCAGTACTTC. Protein: CASPPGTPSYEQYF.

The chain employs TRBV14 and TRBJ2-6; no firm D call. The ends were cut back, 4 bases at V and 0 bases at J, with 7 bases in the middle. Germline CDR1 reads SGHDN; CDR2 reads FVKESK. This CDR3 spans 15 amino acids. The CDR3 DNA reads as TGTGCCAGCAGCCTTTTCAACTCTGGGGCCAACGTCCTGACTTTC. It encodes CASSLFNSGANVLTF.

The V call is TRBV15, the J call TRBJ2-7, with 8 bases identical to TRBD2. V lost 3 bases, J lost 4 bases, and 5 bases stayed unmatched. The CDR3 extends over 14 amino acids. The germline CDR1 and CDR2 sequences are LNHNV and YYDKDF (reference sequence). The CDR3 DNA reads TGTGCCACCAGCAGGGCGGGGGGTCTGTACGAGCAGTACTTC. As protein: CATSRAGGLYEQYF.

This chain links TRBV5-1 with TRBJ2-4, with 7 bases aligning to TRBD2. CDR1 and CDR2 from the germline V gene are SGHRS and YFSETQ. Losses at the gene ends were 4 bases for V and 0 bases for J; bases not matched to a gene: 16. CDR3 length equals 19 residues. The CDR3 coding sequence is TGCGCCAGCAGCCCCGGACTAGAAAATTATGAATTAGCCAAAAACATTCAGTACTTC. Protein: CASSPGLENYELAKNIQYF.

This clone was picked up a small number of times. The chain links TRBV4-1 to TRBJ2-7, with TRBD2 matching 7 bases. CDR3 length: 14 residues. Germline assignment: CDR1 MGHRA and CDR2 YSYEKL. After removal of 4 bases from V and 3 bases from J, the junction contained 6 bases not matched to a gene. The CDR3 DNA is TGCGCCAGCAGCCGCGGGGGACTGGGCTACGAGCAGTACTTC. Its protein is CASSRGGLGYEQYF.

This chain joins TRBV20-1 and TRBJ1-3; D unclear. The CDR3 consists of 14 residues. The germline CDR1 and CDR2 sequences are DFQATT and SNEGSKA (reference sequence). Trimming removed 3 bases from V and 2 bases from J, with 11 bases in between. The CDR3 bases are TGCAGTGCTAGTGGTCAGATTCCTGGAAACACCATATATTTT. Amino acids: CSASGQIPGNTIYF.